This T cell receptor beta chain appears in the sequencing data of a study of patients and donors after allogeneic stem cell transplantation. One entry per CDR3 protein, called by TCRdb with MiXCR from the RT-PCR reads. The sample contains 200,000 to 250,000 distinct CDR3 sequences, around 40% of which appear only once. CDR3 length equals 15 residues. The germline V gene encodes CDR1 ENHRY and CDR2 SYGVKD. Trimming removed 3 bases from V and 4 bases from J, with 12 bases in between. The receptor's source is a human donor who was either an allogeneic HSCT recipient or a stem cell or donor lymphocyte infusion donor (not recorded which). It is not recorded whose cells these are; they may come from a transplant donor. The V and J genes are TRBV10-3 and TRBJ2-2; no firm D call. Sequencing was carried out using blood, either unsorted or a sorted T cell fraction (not recorded which). DNA of the CDR3: TGTGCCATCAGTGATTTGAGCCCGAGCACCGGGGAGCTGTTTTTT. Amino acid sequence: CAISDLSPSTGELFF.